The 18 T cell receptor beta chains below were found in one sample sequenced in a study of Tregs in tolerant kidney transplant recipients. Clones were read by immunoSEQ multiplex PCR, and TCRdb kept only the in-frame ones, dropping some. The data hold some 65,000 clones, with about four fifths observed a single time. Sequencing input: CD4+ T cells from blood. These TCRs come from a human donor in good health.

This chain connects TRBV30 to TRBJ1-2; no clear D gene. The CDR3 has 12 amino acids. The germline CDR1 and CDR2 sequences are GTSNPN and SVGIG (reference sequence). Between the trimmed V and J ends, which lost 2 bases and 4 bases, there was a span of 8 bases. CDR3 coding DNA: TGTGCCTGGAGTTTACAGAGCTATGGCTACACCTTC. Its protein is CAWSLQSYGYTF.

CDR3 nucleotide sequence: TGTGCCAGCAGTCCGGGGACTGTAGCAGCTTTCTTT. Translating it yields CASSPGTVAAFF. V gene TRBV6-5 combines with J gene TRBJ1-1; D is possibly TRBD1 (5 bases). CDR1 MNHEY and CDR2 SVGAGI come from the germline V gene. This CDR3 is built from 12 residues. Trimming cost V 5 bases and J 10 bases, with 14 bases left between them.

This chain links TRBV7-2 with TRBJ2-1; D is unresolved. The germline V gene encodes CDR1 SGHTA and CDR2 FQGNSA. Trimming left V 5 bases short and J 6 bases short, with 8 bases between. This CDR3 has 12 residues. CDR3 in amino acids: CASSTTGNEQFF. The CDR3 DNA is TGTGCCAGCAGCACGACTGGCAATGAGCAGTTCTTC.

This rearrangement joins TRBV30 to TRBJ1-1; D remains ambiguous. V was clipped by 3 bases and J by 1 base, with 9 bases between them. Per the germline V gene, CDR1 is GTSNPN and CDR2 is SVGIG (reference sequence). The CDR3 sequence is 13 residues long. The CDR3 spells CAWRGVQNTEAFF. DNA for the CDR3: TGTGCCTGGAGGGGCGTACAGAACACTGAAGCTTTCTTT.

V and J are TRBV7-2 and TRBJ2-3; 14 nucleotides align to TRBD2. CDR3 length: 17 residues. Germline CDR1 SGHTA, CDR2 FQGNSA. J lost 1 base, V lost 5 bases, and 5 bases had no gene match. The CDR3 region has the DNA TGTGCCAGCAGCCCCCCGGGACTAGCGGGGGGCACAGATACGCAGTATTTT. It yields the protein CASSPPGLAGGTDTQYF.

V gene TRBV19 combines with J gene TRBJ2-7, with a possible D match to TRBD1 (7 bases). CDR3 size: 16 residues. Germline-derived CDR1 and CDR2 are LNHDA and SQIVND (reference sequence). Trimming took 5 bases from V and 3 from J, leaving 20 bases between them. The CDR3 DNA reads as TGTGCCAGTAGTCGGGCTGGCGGAGGGGGCGTCTACGAGCAGTACTTC. Translation gives CASSRAGGGGVYEQYF.

This clone was found once. J is TRBJ2-5 and V is TRBV15; tentative D call: TRBD1 (5 bases). There are 15 residues in the CDR3. V lost 1 base to trimming and J lost 3 bases, with 12 bases between them. Looked up from germline, CDR1 is LNHNV and CDR2 is YYDKDF (reference sequence). CDR3 DNA sequence: TGTGCCACCAGCAGAGTCCCAGGGCCTGAAGAGACCCAGTACTTC. Translation: CATSRVPGPEETQYF.

As regards this clone: This specimen includes other DNA sequences encoding the same CDR3. Written as DNA, the CDR3 is TGTGCCAGCAGTTTCGACAGGGGAAACACTGAAGCTTTCTTT. Translation: CASSFDRGNTEAFF. The chain uses TRBV5-6 and TRBJ1-1; 8 bases map to TRBD1. CDR1 is SGHDT, CDR2 YYEEEE, per germline. There are 14 residues in the CDR3. V dropped 5 bases and J dropped 2; count of bases not matched to a gene: 5.

This clone was seen once. The chain has TRBV11-2 and TRBJ2-1; the D gene is possibly TRBD2 (5 bases). Germline assignment: CDR1 SGHAT and CDR2 FQNNGV. The length of the CDR3 is 15 residues. Deletions cut 5 bases from V and 3 bases from J, with 14 bases between. The CDR3 region has the DNA TGTGCCAGCAGCCGTCTGGCGGGTCTCTACAATGAGCAGTTCTTC. It specifies CASSRLAGLYNEQFF. Supplemented by reference TRBV11-2 and TRBJ2-1, the full variable domain reads EAGVAQSPRYKIIEKRQSVAFWCNPISGHATLYWYQQILGQGPKLLIQFQNNGVVDDSQLPKDRFSAERLKGVDSTLKIQPAKLEDSAVYLCASSRLAGLYNEQFFGPGTRLTVL.

The V gene is TRBV9, the J gene TRBJ2-4; tentatively, D is TRBD1 or TRBD2 (5 bases each). V lost 4 bases to trimming and J lost 5 bases, with 19 bases between them. The CDR3 length is 16 residues. CDR1 and CDR2 (germline): SGDLS, YYNGEE. The CDR3 coding sequence is TGTGCCAGCAGCCCCTTACCGGGACGGTGGGAAAACATTCAGTACTTC. Protein: CASSPLPGRWENIQYF. Together with reference TRBV9 and TRBJ2-4, the CDR3 gives the full variable domain: DSGVTQTPKHLITATGQRVTLRCSPRSGDLSVYWYQQSLDQGLQFLIQYYNGEERAKGNILERFSAQQFPDLHSELNLSSLELGDSALYFCASSPLPGRWENIQYFGAGTRLSVL.

The chain carries TRBV28 and TRBJ1-1, with D possibly matching TRBD1 (6 bases). This CDR3 spans 17 amino acids. CDR1 and CDR2 (germline): MDHEN, SYDVKM. Trimming pared 0 bases from V and 5 bases from J, leaving 19 bases between. CDR3 sequence reads: CASSLWGTQGMGTEAFF. The CDR3 coding sequence is TGTGCCAGCAGTTTATGGGGGACCCAGGGGATGGGTACTGAAGCTTTCTTT.

The V and J genes are TRBV7-2 and TRBJ1-2; 10 bases align to TRBD1. The CDR3 loop spans 16 amino acids. Germline V lookup: CDR1 SGHTA, CDR2 FQGNSA. The V segment lost 4 bases and the J segment 1 base; nucleotides outside the gene matches: 6. The CDR3 nucleotides are TGTGCCAGCAGCTCCCCCCGGACAGGGGGTAACTATGGCTACACCTTC. Translation: CASSSPRTGGNYGYTF.

The chain recombines TRBV12-5 with TRBJ2-1; unclear D gene. The CDR3 covers 12 residues. The V gene's germline CDR1 is LGHNT and CDR2 FRNRAP. V shed 7 bases and J shed 4 bases, with 8 bases lying between them. The CDR3 protein is CASALLYNEQFF. The CDR3 DNA is TGTGCTAGTGCCCTCCTATACAATGAGCAGTTCTTC. The variable domain in full, completed from reference TRBV12-5 and TRBJ2-1, reads DARVTQTPRHKVTEMGQEVTMRCQPILGHNTVFWYRQTMMQGLELLAYFRNRAPLDDSGMPKDRFSAEMPDATLATLKIQPSEPRDSAVYFCASALLYNEQFFGPGTRLTVL.

V usage is TRBV5-8 and J usage is TRBJ2-5, with TRBD1 matching 9 bases. V shed 4 bases, J shed 5 bases, and the junction held 9 bases outside the gene matches. Germline CDR1 is SGHTS and CDR2 is YDEGEE. This CDR3 region has 15 residues. The CDR3 sequence: CASSPTGQGDETQYF. CDR3 nucleotides: TGTGCCAGCAGCCCGACGGGACAGGGTGACGAGACCCAGTACTTC.

The chain combines TRBV15 with TRBJ1-2; D is ambiguous. Trimming pared 1 base from V and 5 bases from J, leaving 14 bases between. The CDR3 extends over 15 amino acids. Germline loops: CDR1 LNHNV, CDR2 YYDKDF (reference sequence). The DNA for the CDR3 is TGTGCCACCAGCAGAGTTTCCGCCAGACGGTATGGCTACACCTTC. As protein: CATSRVSARRYGYTF.

This clone was detected only once. This chain uses TRBV6-1 with TRBJ2-5; D gene unclear. V was trimmed by 2 bases and J by 2 bases, leaving 9 bases between them. Germline loops: CDR1 MNHNS, CDR2 SASEGT. This CDR3 has 14 residues. The CDR3 region has the DNA TGTGCCAGCAGTGAATGGGCAGCACAAGAGACCCAGTACTTC. Protein product: CASSEWAAQETQYF.

V gene TRBV12-5 combines with J gene TRBJ2-7; D could derive from TRBD1 or TRBD2 (6 bases each). Germline loops: CDR1 LGHNT, CDR2 FRNRAP. The CDR3 runs 14 residues. The V and J ends lost 2 bases and 5 bases respectively, with 13 bases between them. The CDR3 protein is CASGLRGPKDEQYF. DNA for the CDR3: TGTGCTAGTGGTTTGCGGGGGCCAAAGGACGAGCAGTACTTC.

This clone was observed a single time. This chain links TRBV14 with TRBJ1-3; 9 bases align to TRBD1. The CDR3 spans 15 residues. Germline V lookup: CDR1 SGHDN, CDR2 FVKESK. V dropped 2 bases and J dropped 10; count of bases not matched to a gene: 9. The CDR3 here is CASSQTRGQGGTIYF. The CDR3 nucleotides read TGTGCCAGCAGCCAAACTCGGGGACAGGGCGGGACCATATATTTT. Variable domain in full (rest from reference TRBV14 and TRBJ1-3): EAGVTQFPSHSVIEKGQTVTLRCDPISGHDNLYWYRRVMGKEIKFLLHFVKESKQDESGMPNNRFLAERTGGTYSTLKVQPAELEDSGVYFCASSQTRGQGGTIYFGEGSWLTVV.